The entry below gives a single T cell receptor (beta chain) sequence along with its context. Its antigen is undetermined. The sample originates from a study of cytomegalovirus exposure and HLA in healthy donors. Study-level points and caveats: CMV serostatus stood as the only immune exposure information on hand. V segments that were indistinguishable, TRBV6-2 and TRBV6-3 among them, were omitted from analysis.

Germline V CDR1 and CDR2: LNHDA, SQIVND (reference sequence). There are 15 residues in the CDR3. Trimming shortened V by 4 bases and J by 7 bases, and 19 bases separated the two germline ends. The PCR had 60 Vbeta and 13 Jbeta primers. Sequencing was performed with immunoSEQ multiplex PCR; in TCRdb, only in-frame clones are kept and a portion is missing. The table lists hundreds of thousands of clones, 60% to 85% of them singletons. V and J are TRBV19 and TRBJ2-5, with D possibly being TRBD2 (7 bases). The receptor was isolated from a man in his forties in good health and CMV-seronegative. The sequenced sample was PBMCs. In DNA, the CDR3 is TGTGCCAGTAGTACCCTAGAGGGGGGGTTTGGGACCCAGTACTTC. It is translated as CASSTLEGGFGTQYF. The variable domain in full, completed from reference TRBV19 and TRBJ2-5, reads DGGITQSPKYLFRKEGQNVTLSCEQNLNHDAMYWYRQDPGQGLRLIYYSQIVNDFQKGDIAEGYSVSREKKESFPLTVTSAQKNPTAFYLCASSTLEGGFGTQYFGPGTRLLVL.